The 5 T cell receptor beta chains below were found in one sample sequenced in a study of T cells in Graves' hyperthyroidism and ophthalmopathy. The TCR beta CDR3 regions underwent amplification using RNA transcripts as the source. With the HTBI primer set, the TCR CDR3 went through a first round of RT-PCR. From the multiplex PCR reads, TCRdb called clonotypes with MiXCR, one entry per CDR3 protein. The sample has 550,000 to 650,000 distinct CDR3 sequences, 14% seen once. Material for sequencing was blood. Receptors originate from a woman in her 40s with Graves' hyperthyroidism.

This clonotype turned up a few times. The V and J genes are TRBV20-1 and TRBJ2-2; D is tentatively TRBD1 or TRBD2 (5 bases each). The CDR3 sequence is 13 residues long. Per germline, CDR1 DFQATT and CDR2 SNEGSKA (reference sequence). Trimming took off 5 bases at V and 6 bases at J, with 13 bases between the two ends. The CDR3 protein is CSAGAMRAGELFF. In DNA form, the CDR3 reads TGCAGTGCTGGGGCTATGAGGGCCGGGGAGCTGTTTTTT.

This clonotype came up many times. The V gene is TRBV6-1, the J gene TRBJ2-2, with TRBD1 matching 7 bases. The trim removed 5 bases at V and 0 bases at J, leaving 3 bases unmatched. The CDR3 runs to 15 residues. Germline CDR1 MNHNS, CDR2 SASEGT. The CDR3: CASSRGGANTGELFF. For the CDR3, the DNA is TGTGCCAGCAGTAGAGGGGGCGCGAACACCGGGGAGCTGTTTTTT.

This clonotype was picked up many times. The genes are TRBV28 and TRBJ1-2, with D perhaps matching TRBD1 (5 bases). CDR1 is MDHEN and CDR2 is SYDVKM in the germline V gene. V was trimmed by 4 bases and J by 9 bases, leaving 12 bases between them. CDR3 length: 12 residues. CDR3 in amino acids: CASSSGTLSYTF. DNA for the CDR3: TGTGCCAGCAGTTCCGGGACCCTGAGCTACACCTTC.

This clonotype was detected ten times or more. The chain couples TRBV20-1 to TRBJ2-7, with 9 bases matching TRBD2. Germline CDR1 reads DFQATT; CDR2 reads SNEGSKA (reference sequence). The V segment lost 1 base and the J segment 3 bases; nucleotides outside the gene matches: 7. The CDR3 extends over 15 amino acids. The CDR3 spells CSARVAAGGNYEQYF. The CDR3 DNA follows: TGCAGTGCTAGAGTCGCAGCGGGAGGAAACTACGAGCAGTACTTC.

This clonotype was counted many times. The V call is TRBV7-2, the J call TRBJ1-1; D is ambiguous. The CDR3 is made up of 12 amino acids. V lost 5 bases to trimming and J lost 7 bases, with 11 bases between them. The V gene's germline CDR1 is SGHTA and CDR2 FQGNSA. The CDR3 coding sequence is TGTGCCAGCAGCCCAATGGGCTTTGAAGCTTTCTTT. Its translation: CASSPMGFEAFF. The entire variable domain, with the rest obtained from reference TRBV7-2 and TRBJ1-1, is as follows: GAGVSQSPSNKVTEKGKDVELRCDPISGHTALYWYRQSLGQGLEFLIYFQGNSAPDKSGLPSDRFSAERTGGSVSTLTIQRTQQEDSAVYLCASSPMGFEAFFGQGTRLTVV.